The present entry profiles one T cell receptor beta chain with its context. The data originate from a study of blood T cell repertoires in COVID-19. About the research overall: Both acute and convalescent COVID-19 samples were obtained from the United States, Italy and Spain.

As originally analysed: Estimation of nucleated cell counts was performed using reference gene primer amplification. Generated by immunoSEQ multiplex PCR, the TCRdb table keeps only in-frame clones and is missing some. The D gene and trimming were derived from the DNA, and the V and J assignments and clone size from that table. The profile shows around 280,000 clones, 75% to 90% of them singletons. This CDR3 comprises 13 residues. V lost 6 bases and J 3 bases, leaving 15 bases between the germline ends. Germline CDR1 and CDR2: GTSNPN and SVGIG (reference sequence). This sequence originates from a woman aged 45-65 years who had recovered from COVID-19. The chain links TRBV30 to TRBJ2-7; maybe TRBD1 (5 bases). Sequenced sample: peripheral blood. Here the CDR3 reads CACRKGPVYEQYF. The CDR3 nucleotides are TGTGCCTGTCGAAAGGGGCCCGTCTACGAGCAGTACTTC. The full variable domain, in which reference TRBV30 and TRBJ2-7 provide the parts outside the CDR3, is SQTIHQWPATLVQPVGSPLSLECTVEGTSNPNLYWYRQAAGRGLQLLFYSVGIGQISSEVPQNLSASRPQDRQFILSSKKLLLSDSGFYLCACRKGPVYEQYFGPGTRLTVT.